The TCR beta chain described here comes from a study of shared clonotypes between healthy human individuals. Looking at the study overall: The donor group consisted of two women and a few men, aged 18 to 49. Per-donor plates numbered three CD4 naive, three CD4 memory, two CD8 naive and one CD8 memory.

The CDR3 covers 16 residues. Trimming removed 6 bases from V and 0 bases from J, with 18 bases in between. Germline assignment: CDR1 SNHLY and CDR2 FYNNEI. Study findings and constraints: With few donors, the genetic and exposure-history diversity represented was limited.

This clone was seen just once. Antigen: not known. Sorted-subset replicate PCR reactions contained 150 to 200 ng DNA, corresponding to approximately 30,000 T cell genomes. Sequencing was performed with immunoSEQ multiplex PCR; in TCRdb, only in-frame clones are kept and a portion is missing. The sample lists roughly 520,000 clones; roughly 95% were seen once. Sequenced material: naive CD4+ T cells sorted from blood. The subset: CD45RA+ positively selected. The receptor was isolated from a woman aged 25-40 years in good health. V and J are TRBV2 and TRBJ2-7, with unresolved D. CDR3 in amino acids: CASRPPVVWSSYEQYF. CDR3 DNA sequence: TGTGCCAGCAGACCTCCGGTCGTCTGGAGCTCCTACGAGCAGTACTTC.